A single T cell receptor beta chain is shown here with its context. Libraries were prepared by immunoSEQ multiplex PCR; TCRdb keeps only in-frame clonotypes and omits some of them. The table includes a few hundred thousand clones, 80% to 95% detected once. This specimen comes from a study of blood T cell repertoires in COVID-19. Study in general: Acute and convalescent COVID-19 specimens originated in the United States, Italy and Spain.

Participant-reported clinical history was the basis for cohort assignment. The study recruited exposed participants who had met a COVID-19 case within 2 weeks before entry. The receptor comes from a woman aged 40 to 55 who had been exposed to COVID-19. The sample was PBMCs or T cells enriched from blood (not recorded which).

CDR3 sequence (DNA): TGTGCCAGTAGTATAGTCGGGGGGGCCCCGGAAAAACTGTTTTTT. It encodes CASSIVGGAPEKLFF. The V and J genes are TRBV19 and TRBJ1-4; tentative D call: TRBD1 (6 bases). Germline V lookup: CDR1 LNHDA, CDR2 SQIVND (reference sequence). Trimming shortened V by 1 base and J by 8 bases, and 14 bases separated the two germline ends. This CDR3 region has 15 residues.